The TCR beta chain described here comes from a study of T cell responses to AZD1222 COVID-19 vaccine. Study results and caveats: Elevations in Spike-specific TCR breadth and depth followed administration of two AZD1222 doses.

Per the germline V gene, CDR1 is SGHDN and CDR2 is FVKESK. Deletions cut 11 bases from V and 8 bases from J, with 16 bases between. This CDR3 has 12 residues. Sequenced by immunoSEQ multiplex PCR; TCRdb stores in-frame clones only, minus some. The sample records under 200,000 clones, 88% being singletons. On this clone itself: Its cognate antigen is unknown.

The genes are TRBV14 and TRBJ2-1, with D possibly TRBD2 on 6 matching bases. Sample: peripheral blood, taken 28 days after the second AZD1222 dose. This TCR came from an adult who received the AZD1222 COVID-19 vaccine. CDR3 loop: CAVMGPGDEQFF. The CDR3 bases are TGTGCCGTTATGGGCCCGGGAGATGAGCAGTTCTTC.